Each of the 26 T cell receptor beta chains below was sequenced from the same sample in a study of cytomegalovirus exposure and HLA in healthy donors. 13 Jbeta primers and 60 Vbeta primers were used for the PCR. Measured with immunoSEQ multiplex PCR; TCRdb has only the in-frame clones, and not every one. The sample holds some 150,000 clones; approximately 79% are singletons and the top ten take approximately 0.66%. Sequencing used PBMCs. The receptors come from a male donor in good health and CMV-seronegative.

CDR3 loop: CASSKRSDRVWGKLFF. The CDR3, as DNA: TGTGCCAGCAGCAAACGGAGTGACAGAGTTTGGGGAAAACTGTTTTTT. This rearrangement joins TRBV21-1 to TRBJ1-4; the table's D call of TRBD1 was not tested on the DNA. TRBV21-1 is a pseudogene segment. The CDR3 length is 16 residues.

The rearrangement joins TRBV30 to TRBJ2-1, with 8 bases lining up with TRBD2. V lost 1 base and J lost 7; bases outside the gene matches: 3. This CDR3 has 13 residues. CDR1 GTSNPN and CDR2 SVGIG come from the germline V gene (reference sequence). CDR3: CAWSGLARNEQFF. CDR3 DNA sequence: TGTGCCTGGAGTGGACTAGCGAGAAATGAGCAGTTCTTC.

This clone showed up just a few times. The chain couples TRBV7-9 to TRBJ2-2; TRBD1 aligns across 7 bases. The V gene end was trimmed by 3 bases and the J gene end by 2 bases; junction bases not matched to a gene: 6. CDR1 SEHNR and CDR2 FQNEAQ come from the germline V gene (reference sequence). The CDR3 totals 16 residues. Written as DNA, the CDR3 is TGTGCCAGCAGCTTTGAACAGGGGCCTAACACCGGGGAGCTGTTTTTT. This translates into CASSFEQGPNTGELFF. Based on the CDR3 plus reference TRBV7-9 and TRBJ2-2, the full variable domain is DTGVSQNPRHKITKRGQNVTFRCDPISEHNRLYWYRQTLGQGPEFLTYFQNEAQLEKSRLLSDRFSAERPKGSFSTLEIQRTEQGDSAMYLCASSFEQGPNTGELFFGEGSRLTVL.

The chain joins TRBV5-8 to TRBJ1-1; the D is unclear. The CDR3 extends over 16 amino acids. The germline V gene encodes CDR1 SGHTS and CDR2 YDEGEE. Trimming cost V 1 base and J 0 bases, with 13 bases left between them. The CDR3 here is CASSLSVGSMNTEAFF. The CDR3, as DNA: TGTGCCAGCAGCTTGTCGGTGGGCAGCATGAACACTGAAGCTTTCTTT.

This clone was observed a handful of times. The chain's CDR3 is CASSPRTGTMNTIYF. The CDR3 DNA sequence: TGTGCCAGTAGTCCCCGGACAGGGACGATGAACACCATATATTTT. The gene calls are TRBV19 and TRBJ1-3, with TRBD1 matching over 8 bases. Trimming at V came to 5 bases and at J to 7 bases, leaving 10 bases not matched to a gene. This CDR3 region has 15 residues. Germline CDR1 and CDR2: LNHDA and SQIVND (reference sequence).

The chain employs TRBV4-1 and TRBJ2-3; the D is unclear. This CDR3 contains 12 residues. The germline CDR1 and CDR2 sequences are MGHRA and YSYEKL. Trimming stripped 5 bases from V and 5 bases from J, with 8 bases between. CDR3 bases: TGCGCCAGCAGCACGGTTCTAGATACGCAGTATTTT. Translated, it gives CASSTVLDTQYF.

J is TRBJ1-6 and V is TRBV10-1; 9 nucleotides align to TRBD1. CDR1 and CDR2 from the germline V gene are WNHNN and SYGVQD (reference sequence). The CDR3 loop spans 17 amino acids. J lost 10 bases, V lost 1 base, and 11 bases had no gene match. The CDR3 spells CASSEWGDRVVRSPLHF. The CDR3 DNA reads TGCGCCAGCAGTGAGTGGGGGGACAGGGTGGTTCGCTCACCCCTCCACTTT.

The CDR3 here is CASSPLLGGYNEQFF. CDR3 bases: TGTGCCAGCTCACCACTTCTCGGGGGGTACAATGAGCAGTTCTTC. The chain uses TRBV18 and TRBJ2-1, with 7 bases matching TRBD2. J lost 4 bases, V lost 1 base, and 4 bases had no gene match. CDR1 KGHSH and CDR2 LQKENI come from the germline V gene. This CDR3 is built from 15 residues.

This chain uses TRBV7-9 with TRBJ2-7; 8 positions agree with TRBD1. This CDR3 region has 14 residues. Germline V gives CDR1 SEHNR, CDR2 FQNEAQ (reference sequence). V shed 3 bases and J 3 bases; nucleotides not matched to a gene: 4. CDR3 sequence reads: CASSFGQGVYEQYF. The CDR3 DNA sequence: TGTGCCAGCAGCTTCGGACAGGGTGTCTACGAGCAGTACTTC. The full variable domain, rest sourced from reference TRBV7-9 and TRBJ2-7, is DTGVSQNPRHKITKRGQNVTFRCDPISEHNRLYWYRQTLGQGPEFLTYFQNEAQLEKSRLLSDRFSAERPKGSFSTLEIQRTEQGDSAMYLCASSFGQGVYEQYFGPGTRLTVT.

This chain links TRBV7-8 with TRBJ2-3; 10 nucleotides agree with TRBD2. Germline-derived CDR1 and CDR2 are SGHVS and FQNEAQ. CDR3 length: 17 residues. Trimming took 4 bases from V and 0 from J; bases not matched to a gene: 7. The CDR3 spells CASSSDLAGASTDTQYF. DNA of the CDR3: TGTGCCAGCAGCTCAGATCTAGCGGGGGCTAGCACAGATACGCAGTATTTT.

The CDR3: CASSQGGENTEAFF. The CDR3 DNA is TGTGCCAGCAGCCAAGGCGGGGAGAACACTGAAGCTTTCTTT. The chain is built from TRBV4-2 and TRBJ1-1; D is uncertain. V was clipped by 1 base and J by 1 base, with 7 bases between them. Germline V gene lookup returns CDR1 LGHNA and CDR2 YNFKEQ. This CDR3 is built from 14 residues.

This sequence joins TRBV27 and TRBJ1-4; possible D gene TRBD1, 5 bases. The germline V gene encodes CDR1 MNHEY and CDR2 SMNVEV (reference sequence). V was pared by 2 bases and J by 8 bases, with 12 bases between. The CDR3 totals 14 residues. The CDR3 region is CASSLQGIGEKLFF. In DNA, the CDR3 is TGTGCCAGCAGTTTACAGGGTATTGGAGAAAAACTGTTTTTT. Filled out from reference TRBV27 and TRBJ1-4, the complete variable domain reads EAQVTQNPRYLITVTGKKLTVTCSQNMNHEYMSWYRQDPGLGLRQIYYSMNVEVTDKGDVPEGYKVSRKEKRNFPLILESPSPNQTSLYFCASSLQGIGEKLFFGSGTQLSVL.

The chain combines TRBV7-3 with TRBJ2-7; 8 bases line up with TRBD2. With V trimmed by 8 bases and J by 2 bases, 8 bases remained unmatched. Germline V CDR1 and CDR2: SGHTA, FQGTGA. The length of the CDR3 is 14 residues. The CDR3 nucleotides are TGTGCCAGCGGGCCCGGGACTAGTCCCTACGAGCAGTACTTC. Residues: CASGPGTSPYEQYF.

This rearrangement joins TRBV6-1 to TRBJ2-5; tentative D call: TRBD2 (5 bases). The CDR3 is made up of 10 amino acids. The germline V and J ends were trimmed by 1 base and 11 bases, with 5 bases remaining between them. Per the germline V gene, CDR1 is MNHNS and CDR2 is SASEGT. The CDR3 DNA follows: TGTGCCAGCAGTGAAGGGGAGCAGTACTTC. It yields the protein CASSEGEQYF.

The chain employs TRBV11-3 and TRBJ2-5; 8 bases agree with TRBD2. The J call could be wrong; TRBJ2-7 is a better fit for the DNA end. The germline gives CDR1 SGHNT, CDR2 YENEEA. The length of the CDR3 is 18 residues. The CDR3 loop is CASSLYPLTGGLTYEQYF. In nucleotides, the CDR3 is TGTGCCAGCAGCTTATACCCACTTACGGGGGGGCTGACCTACGAGCAGTACTTC.

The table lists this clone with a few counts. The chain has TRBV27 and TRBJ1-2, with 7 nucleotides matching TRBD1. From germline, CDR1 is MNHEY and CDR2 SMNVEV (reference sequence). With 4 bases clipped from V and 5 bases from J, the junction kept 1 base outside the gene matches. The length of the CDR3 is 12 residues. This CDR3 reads CASSSQGYGYTF. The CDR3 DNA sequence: TGTGCCAGCAGTTCACAGGGGTATGGCTACACCTTC.

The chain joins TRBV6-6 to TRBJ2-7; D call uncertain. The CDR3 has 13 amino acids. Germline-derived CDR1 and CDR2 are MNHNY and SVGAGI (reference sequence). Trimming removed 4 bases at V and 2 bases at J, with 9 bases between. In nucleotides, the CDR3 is TGTGCCAGCAGTTTGAGCAATACCTACGAGCAGTACTTC. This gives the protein CASSLSNTYEQYF.

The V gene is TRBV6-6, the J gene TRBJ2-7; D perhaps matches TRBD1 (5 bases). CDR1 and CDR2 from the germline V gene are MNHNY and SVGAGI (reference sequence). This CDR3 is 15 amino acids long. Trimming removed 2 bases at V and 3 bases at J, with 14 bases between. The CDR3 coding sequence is TGTGCCAGCAGTTACCCCCCAGGGTCAATCTACGAGCAGTACTTC. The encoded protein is CASSYPPGSIYEQYF.

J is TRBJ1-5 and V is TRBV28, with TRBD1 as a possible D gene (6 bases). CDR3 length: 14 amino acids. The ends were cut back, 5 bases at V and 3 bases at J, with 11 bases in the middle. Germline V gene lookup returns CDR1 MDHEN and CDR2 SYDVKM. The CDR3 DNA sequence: TGTGCCAGCAGTAGCCCGGGACACAATCAGCCCCAGCATTTT. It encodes CASSSPGHNQPQHF.

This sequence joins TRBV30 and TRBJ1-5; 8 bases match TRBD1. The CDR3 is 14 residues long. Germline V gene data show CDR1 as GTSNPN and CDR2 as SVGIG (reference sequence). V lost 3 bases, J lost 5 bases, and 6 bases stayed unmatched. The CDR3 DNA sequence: TGTGCCTGGAGAGACTACAGGGGGGATCAGCCCCAGCATTTT. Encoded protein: CAWRDYRGDQPQHF.

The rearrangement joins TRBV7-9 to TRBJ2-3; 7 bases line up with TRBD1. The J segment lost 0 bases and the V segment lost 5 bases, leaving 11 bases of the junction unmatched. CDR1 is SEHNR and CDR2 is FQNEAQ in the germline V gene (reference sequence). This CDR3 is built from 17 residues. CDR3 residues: CASSLSPTGVSTDTQYF. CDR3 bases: TGTGCCAGCAGCCTTAGCCCTACAGGGGTAAGCACAGATACGCAGTATTTT.

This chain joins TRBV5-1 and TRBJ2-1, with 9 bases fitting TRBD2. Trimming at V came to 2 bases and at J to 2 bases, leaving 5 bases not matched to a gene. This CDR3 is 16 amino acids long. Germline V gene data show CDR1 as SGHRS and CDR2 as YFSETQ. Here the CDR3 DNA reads TGCGCCAGCAGCTTTCTTAGCGGGAGTGCCTACAATGAGCAGTTCTTC. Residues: CASSFLSGSAYNEQFF.

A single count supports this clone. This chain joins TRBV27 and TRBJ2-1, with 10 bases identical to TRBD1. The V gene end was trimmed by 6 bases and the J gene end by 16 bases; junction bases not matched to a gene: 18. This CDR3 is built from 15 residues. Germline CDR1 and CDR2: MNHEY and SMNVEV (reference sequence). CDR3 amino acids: CASRQPGTGADGRFF. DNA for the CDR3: TGTGCCAGCAGACAACCAGGGACAGGGGCGGATGGGCGATTCTTC.

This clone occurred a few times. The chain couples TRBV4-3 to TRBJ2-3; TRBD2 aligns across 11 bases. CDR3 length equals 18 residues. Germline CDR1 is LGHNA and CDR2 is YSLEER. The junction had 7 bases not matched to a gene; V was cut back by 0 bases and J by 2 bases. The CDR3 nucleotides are TGCGCCAGCAGCCAAGATAGACTAGCGGGACCAAACACAGATACGCAGTATTTT. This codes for CASSQDRLAGPNTDTQYF.

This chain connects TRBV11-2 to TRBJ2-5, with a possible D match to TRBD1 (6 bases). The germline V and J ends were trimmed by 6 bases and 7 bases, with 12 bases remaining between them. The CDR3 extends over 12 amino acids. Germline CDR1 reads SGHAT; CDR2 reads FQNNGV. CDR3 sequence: CASSPTGWTQYF. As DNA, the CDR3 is TGTGCCAGCAGTCCGACAGGATGGACCCAGTACTTC.

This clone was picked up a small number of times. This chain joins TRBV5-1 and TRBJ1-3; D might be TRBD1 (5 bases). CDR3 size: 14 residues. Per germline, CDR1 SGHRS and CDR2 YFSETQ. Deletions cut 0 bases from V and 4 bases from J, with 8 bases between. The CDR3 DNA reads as TGCGCCAGCAGCTTGGACGCAGGGGGAAACACCATATATTTT. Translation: CASSLDAGGNTIYF.